The 19 T cell receptor beta chains reported below all come from one sample, sequenced in a study of shared clonotypes between healthy human individuals. Profiling relied on immunoSEQ multiplex PCR, and the TCRdb table lists in-frame clones only, not all of them. The sample carries fewer than 1.6 million clones, about 98.5% recorded once. The sequenced material came from naive CD4+ T cells sorted from blood. Subset meaning: CD45RA+ positively selected. These receptors all stem from a man younger than 40 in good health.

Written as DNA, the CDR3 is TGTGCCAGCACCTCGACCCTATACAATGAGCAGTTCTTC. Residues: CASTSTLYNEQFF. The chain couples TRBV5-5 to TRBJ2-1; D is unclear. In germline, CDR1 is SGHKS, CDR2 YYEKEE (reference sequence). V gave up 6 bases and J gave up 4 bases, with 11 bases separating them. This CDR3 region has 13 residues. Full variable domain (outside the CDR3, taken from reference TRBV5-5 and TRBJ2-1): DAGVTQSPTHLIKTRGQQVTLRCSPISGHKSVSWYQQVLGQGPQFIFQYYEKEERGRGNFPDRFSARQFPNYSSELNVNALLLGDSALYLCASTSTLYNEQFFGPGTRLTVL.

This sequence joins TRBV5-1 and TRBJ2-6; the D gene is possibly TRBD2 (7 bases). Germline assignment: CDR1 SGHRS and CDR2 YFSETQ. Trimming stripped 3 bases from V and 4 bases from J, with 20 bases between. CDR3 length: 18 residues. The CDR3 protein is CASSSPTVGGVGANVLTF. DNA for the CDR3: TGCGCCAGCAGCTCCCCAACTGTAGGGGGGGTAGGGGCCAACGTCCTGACTTTC.

About this clone itself: This sample also contains other DNA sequences that code for the same CDR3. The gene calls are TRBV19 and TRBJ2-1, with D perhaps matching TRBD2 (5 bases). The germline gives CDR1 LNHDA, CDR2 SQIVND (reference sequence). This CDR3 region has 15 residues. Between the trimmed V and J ends, which lost 2 bases and 0 bases, there was a span of 8 bases. CDR3 in amino acids: CASSITGSSYNEQFF. CDR3 DNA sequence: TGTGCCAGTAGTATAACTGGGAGCTCCTACAATGAGCAGTTCTTC.

CDR3 DNA: TGTGCCAGCAGTTCCCCCGGAGAGACCTACGAGCAGTACTTC. This encodes CASSSPGETYEQYF. The chain couples TRBV28 to TRBJ2-7; D ambiguous. This CDR3 is built from 14 residues. The ends were cut back, 4 bases at V and 2 bases at J, with 12 bases in the middle. Germline CDR1 and CDR2: MDHEN and SYDVKM.

V usage is TRBV28 and J usage is TRBJ2-6, with 9 bases that match TRBD1. The germline gives CDR1 MDHEN, CDR2 SYDVKM. After removal of 6 bases from V and 3 bases from J, the junction contained 6 bases not matched to a gene. The CDR3 covers 16 residues. The CDR3 region has the DNA TGTGCCAGCAGGGGGACAGGGAGAGGTGGGGCCAACGTCCTGACTTTC. It encodes CASRGTGRGGANVLTF.

The V call is TRBV11-2, the J call TRBJ1-1; D perhaps matches TRBD1 (5 bases). Between the trimmed V and J ends, which lost 5 bases and 3 bases, there was a span of 19 bases. Germline V CDR1 and CDR2: SGHAT, FQNNGV. This CDR3 is built from 16 residues. CDR3 protein: CASSPGTRGAHTEAFF. For the CDR3, the DNA is TGTGCCAGCAGCCCGGGTACCAGAGGGGCACACACTGAAGCTTTCTTT.

The CDR3 nucleotides read TGTGCCAGCAGCCTCCTAGGGGGGGTGGAGGATACGCAGTATTTT. Amino acid sequence: CASSLLGGVEDTQYF. V is TRBV5-5 and J is TRBJ2-3; possible D gene TRBD2, 7 bases. This CDR3 spans 15 amino acids. The V end was cut by 4 bases, the J end by 6 bases, with 18 bases between. In germline, CDR1 is SGHKS, CDR2 YYEKEE (reference sequence).

The chain uses TRBV25-1 and TRBJ1-5; D is unclear. CDR1 and CDR2 (germline): MGHDK, SYGVNS. Trimming pared 1 base from V and 2 bases from J, leaving 12 bases between. The CDR3 extends over 16 amino acids. The CDR3 DNA reads as TGTGCCAGCAGTGAATGCGCGACATGGGGCAATCAGCCCCAGCATTTT. Protein: CASSECATWGNQPQHF.

The chain employs TRBV6-5 and TRBJ2-7; TRBD1 might be the D (6 bases). With 7 bases removed from V and 2 bases from J, the gap between germline ends came to 15 bases. Germline V gene sequence: CDR1 MNHEY, CDR2 SVGAGI. CDR3 length equals 14 residues. CDR3: CASNYLQGPYEQYF. The CDR3 bases are TGTGCCAGCAACTACTTACAGGGTCCCTACGAGCAGTACTTC.

CDR3 sequence reads: CASTPESTYGYTF. CDR3 DNA: TGTGCCAGCACCCCTGAGAGCACCTATGGCTACACCTTC. J is TRBJ1-2 and V is TRBV6-1; D is uncertain. V lost 7 bases, J lost 4 bases, and 13 bases lay in between. Per the germline V gene, CDR1 is MNHNS and CDR2 is SASEGT. CDR3 length: 13 residues.

Turning to this clone: Other DNA sequences of this sample code for an identical CDR3. J is TRBJ1-2 and V is TRBV28; D remains unclear. Germline V gene lookup returns CDR1 MDHEN and CDR2 SYDVKM. The CDR3 runs 13 residues. The ends were cut back, 2 bases at V and 7 bases at J, with 11 bases in the middle. As DNA, the CDR3 is TGTGCCAGCAGTTTACGGGCAGGATCTGGCTACACCTTC. This translates into CASSLRAGSGYTF.

V is TRBV6-5 and J is TRBJ2-3; possibly TRBD1 or TRBD2 for D (5 bases each). The germline V gene has CDR1 MNHEY and CDR2 SVGAGI. The CDR3 spans 16 residues. V was shortened by 4 bases and J by 1 base, with 15 bases between the two germline ends. This CDR3 is CASSSRGPQRTDTQYF. CDR3 DNA sequence: TGTGCCAGCAGTTCGAGGGGTCCCCAACGCACAGATACGCAGTATTTT.

The chain joins TRBV5-4 to TRBJ2-1; 11 bases fit TRBD2. Germline V gene data show CDR1 as SGHNT and CDR2 as YYREEE (reference sequence). V gave up 2 bases and J gave up 5 bases; unmatched junction bases: 3. The CDR3 extends over 15 amino acids. CDR3 sequence: CASSLKLAGDNEQFF. The CDR3 coding sequence is TGTGCCAGCAGCTTAAAACTAGCGGGGGACAATGAGCAGTTCTTC.

The chain couples TRBV30 to TRBJ2-2, with 10 bases identical to TRBD2. The trim removed 0 bases at V and 1 base at J, leaving 14 bases unmatched. CDR3 length equals 20 residues. CDR1 is GTSNPN and CDR2 is SVGIG in the germline V gene (reference sequence). CDR3 in DNA: TGTGCCTGGAGTGTAGGTAGATTTCGTGCTAGCGGGAGGAACACCGGGGAGCTGTTTTTT. It encodes CAWSVGRFRASGRNTGELFF.

This clone appeared a single time. The J gene is TRBJ2-5, the V gene TRBV14; TRBD1 agrees at 7 bases. The length of the CDR3 is 13 residues. From germline, CDR1 is SGHDN and CDR2 FVKESK. The J segment lost 8 bases and the V segment lost 6 bases, leaving 9 bases of the junction unmatched. The CDR3: CASRVGTARTQYF. The CDR3 DNA is TGTGCCAGCAGGGTAGGGACAGCTCGAACCCAGTACTTC.

This chain connects TRBV5-1 to TRBJ1-5; no reliable D call. V gave up 4 bases and J gave up 0 bases, with 14 bases separating them. Germline V CDR1 and CDR2: SGHRS, YFSETQ. CDR3 length equals 16 residues. The CDR3: CASSPDARNSNQPQHF. In nucleotides, the CDR3 is TGCGCCAGCAGCCCGGACGCAAGGAATAGCAATCAGCCCCAGCATTTT.

The chain has TRBV16 and TRBJ1-2, with D possibly matching TRBD1 (5 bases). There are 14 residues in the CDR3. With 0 bases removed from V and 7 bases from J, the gap between germline ends came to 12 bases. Germline CDR1 KGHSY, CDR2 FQNENV. This chain's CDR3 is CASSQSVGGAGYTF. The DNA of the CDR3 is TGTGCCAGCAGCCAATCCGTGGGAGGGGCTGGCTACACCTTC.

With respect to this clone: The same CDR3 arises from other DNA sequences in this sample as well. J is TRBJ2-5 and V is TRBV7-9; weak D call: TRBD2 (6 bases). V was pared by 3 bases and J by 5 bases, with 10 bases between. This CDR3 is 13 amino acids long. Looked up from germline, CDR1 is SEHNR and CDR2 is FQNEAQ (reference sequence). This chain's CDR3 is CASSFRGRETQYF. The CDR3, as DNA: TGTGCCAGCAGCTTCCGGGGGAGGGAGACCCAGTACTTC.

The V gene is TRBV14, the J gene TRBJ1-1; the D gene is possibly TRBD1 (5 bases). The V end lost 1 base, the J end lost 7 bases, and 10 bases lay between the germline ends. The CDR3 covers 13 residues. CDR1 is SGHDN and CDR2 is FVKESK in the germline V gene. For the CDR3, the DNA is TGTGCCAGCAGCCAAGCGGGGCCCGGTGAAGCTTTCTTT. This encodes CASSQAGPGEAFF.